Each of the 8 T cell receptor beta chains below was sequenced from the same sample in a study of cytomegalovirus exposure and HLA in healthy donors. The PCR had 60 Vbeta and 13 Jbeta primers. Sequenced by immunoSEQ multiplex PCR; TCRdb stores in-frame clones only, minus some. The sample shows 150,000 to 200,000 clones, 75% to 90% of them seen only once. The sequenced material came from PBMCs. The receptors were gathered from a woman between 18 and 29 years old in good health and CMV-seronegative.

DNA of the CDR3: TGTGCCAGCAGCTTTTCGGGTAGCTCGTCAACGCAGTATTTT. Translation gives CASSFSGSSSTQYF. The chain uses TRBV7-9 and TRBJ2-3; D not resolved. Germline V lookup: CDR1 SEHNR, CDR2 FQNEAQ (reference sequence). The V and J ends lost 3 bases and 9 bases respectively, with 16 bases between them. The CDR3 length is 14 residues.

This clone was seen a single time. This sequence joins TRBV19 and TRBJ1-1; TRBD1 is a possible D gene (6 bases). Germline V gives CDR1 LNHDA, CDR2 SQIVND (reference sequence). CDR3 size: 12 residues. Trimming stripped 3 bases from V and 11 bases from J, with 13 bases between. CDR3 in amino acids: CASSIGGARAFF. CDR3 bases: TGTGCCAGTAGTATTGGGGGGGCGCGGGCTTTCTTT.

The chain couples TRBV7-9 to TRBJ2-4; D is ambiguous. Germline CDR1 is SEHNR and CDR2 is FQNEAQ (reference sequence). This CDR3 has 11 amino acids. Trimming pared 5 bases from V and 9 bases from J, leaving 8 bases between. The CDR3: CASSNSGIQYF. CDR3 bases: TGTGCCAGCAGCAATTCCGGCATTCAGTACTTC.

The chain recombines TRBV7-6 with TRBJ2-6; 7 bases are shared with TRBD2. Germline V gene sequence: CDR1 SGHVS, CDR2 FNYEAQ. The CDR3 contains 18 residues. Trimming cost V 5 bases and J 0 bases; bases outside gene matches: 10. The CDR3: CASSPSPGGSSGANVLTF. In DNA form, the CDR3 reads TGTGCCAGCAGCCCCAGCCCGGGAGGAAGCTCTGGGGCCAACGTCCTGACTTTC.

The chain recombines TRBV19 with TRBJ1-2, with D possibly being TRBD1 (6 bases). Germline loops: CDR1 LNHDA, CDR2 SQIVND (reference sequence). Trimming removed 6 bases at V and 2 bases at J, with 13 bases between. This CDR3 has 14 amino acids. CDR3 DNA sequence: TGTGCCAGTAGGGAACAGGGACGGAACTATGGCTACACCTTC. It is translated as CASREQGRNYGYTF.

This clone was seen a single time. In DNA, the CDR3 is TGCGCCAGCAGCTTCGGGGATAGCAATCAGCCCCAGCATTTT. Translated: CASSFGDSNQPQHF. The chain carries TRBV5-1 and TRBJ1-5; D unresolved. Trimming removed 2 bases at V and 0 bases at J, with 6 bases between. CDR1 and CDR2 from the germline V gene are SGHRS and YFSETQ. The CDR3 has 14 amino acids.

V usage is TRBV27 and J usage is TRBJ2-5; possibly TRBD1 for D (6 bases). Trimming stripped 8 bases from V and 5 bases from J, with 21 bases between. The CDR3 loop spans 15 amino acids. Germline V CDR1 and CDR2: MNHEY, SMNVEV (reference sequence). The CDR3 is CASSDGTGSGETQYF. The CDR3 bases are TGTGCCAGCTCCGACGGCACAGGGTCAGGGGAGACCCAGTACTTC.

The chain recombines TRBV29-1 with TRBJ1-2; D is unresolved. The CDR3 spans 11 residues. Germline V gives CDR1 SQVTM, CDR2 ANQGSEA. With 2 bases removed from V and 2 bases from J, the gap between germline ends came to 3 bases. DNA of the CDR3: TGCAGCGTTGAATCGAACTATGGCTACACCTTC. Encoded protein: CSVESNYGYTF. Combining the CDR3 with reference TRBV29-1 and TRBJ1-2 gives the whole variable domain SAVISQKPSRDICQRGTSLTIQCQVDSQVTMMFWYRQQPGQSLTLIATANQGSEATYESGFVIDKFPISRPNLTFSTLTVSNMSPEDSSIYLCSVESNYGYTFGSGTRLTVV.